The sequence of this T cell receptor (beta chain) was determined in a study of shared clonotypes between healthy human individuals. Clones were sequenced by immunoSEQ multiplex PCR, and TCRdb holds only the in-frame ones, with some missing. Among millions of clones listed, approximately 93% were seen once. CDR1 and CDR2 (germline): KGHSH, LQKENI. Trimming took 4 bases from V and 5 from J, leaving 14 bases between them. This CDR3 has 14 residues. The chain carries TRBV18 and TRBJ1-1; TRBD1 is a possible D gene (6 bases). The TCR originated in a young man in good health. Some clones in this sample may be carry-over from other donors' samples. Input material: naive CD4+ T cells from PBMCs. The subset: CD45RA+ positively selected. CDR3 protein: CASSLRNRETEAFF. CDR3 DNA sequence: TGTGCCAGCTCACTCCGGAACAGGGAGACTGAAGCTTTCTTT.